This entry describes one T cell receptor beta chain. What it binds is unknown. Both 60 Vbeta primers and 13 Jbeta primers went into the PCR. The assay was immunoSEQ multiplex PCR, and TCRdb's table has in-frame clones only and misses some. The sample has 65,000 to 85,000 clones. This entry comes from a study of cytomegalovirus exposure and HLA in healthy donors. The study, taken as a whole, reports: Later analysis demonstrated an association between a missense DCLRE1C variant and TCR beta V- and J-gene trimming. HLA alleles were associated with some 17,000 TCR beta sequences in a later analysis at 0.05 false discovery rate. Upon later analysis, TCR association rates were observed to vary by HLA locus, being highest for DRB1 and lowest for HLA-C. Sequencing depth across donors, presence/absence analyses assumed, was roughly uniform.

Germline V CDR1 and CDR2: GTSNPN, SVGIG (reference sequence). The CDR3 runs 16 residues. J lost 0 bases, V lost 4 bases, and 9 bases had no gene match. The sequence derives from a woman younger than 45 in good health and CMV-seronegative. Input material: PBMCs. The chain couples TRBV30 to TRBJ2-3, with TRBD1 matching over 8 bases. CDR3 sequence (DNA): TGTGCCTGGACCCCGGGACAGGCATCTAGCACAGATACGCAGTATTTT. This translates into CAWTPGQASSTDTQYF. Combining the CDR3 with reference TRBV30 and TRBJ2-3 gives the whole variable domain SQTIHQWPATLVQPVGSPLSLECTVEGTSNPNLYWYRQAAGRGLQLLFYSVGIGQISSEVPQNLSASRPQDRQFILSSKKLLLSDSGFYLCAWTPGQASSTDTQYFGPGTRLTVL.